These T cell receptor beta chains were read from a single sample in a study of blood T cell repertoires in COVID-19. The data were produced by immunoSEQ multiplex PCR, yet TCRdb's version contains in-frame clones alone and is incomplete. The table records roughly 400,000 clones, around nine tenths of them present only once. Sequencing was done on a sample of PBMCs or T cells enriched from blood (not recorded which). Receptors originate from a woman between 45 and 60 years old who had recovered from COVID-19. Each CDR3 is given with its conserved first and last residue.

J	V	CDR3
TRBJ1-3	TRBV4-2	CASSQVGAFGDTIYF
TRBJ2-7	TRBV3-1/TRBV3-2	CASSQRRTGSYEQYF
TRBJ1-1	TRBV20-1	CSASILGTVRQNTEAFF
TRBJ1-1	TRBV13	CASSTKTDTEAFF
TRBJ2-2	TRBV4-3	CASSPTSGGDNTGELFF
TRBJ2-7	TRBV5-4	CASSPSGYEQYF
TRBJ1-2	TRBV7-9	CASSPQGFGGYTF
TRBJ2-2	TRBV7-9	CASSSQAPFSNTNTGELFF
TRBJ2-5	TRBV11-2	CASSPLPVVETQYF
TRBJ1-2	TRBV28	CASSLGWTGGYGYTF
TRBJ1-4	TRBV15	CATSRGTGVLSEKLFF
TRBJ2-3	TRBV6-2/TRBV6-3	CARSTSSLSAGAEDTQYF
TRBJ2-7	TRBV5-6	CASSSDRREQYF
TRBJ1-2	TRBV7-8	CASSFRQGQGYGYTF
TRBJ2-7	TRBV12-2	CASRLLAEDPSEQYF
TRBJ1-1	TRBV5-1	CASSLEWRGTEAFF
TRBJ1-1	TRBV6-2/TRBV6-3	CASSYSRDREIRNTEAFF
TRBJ1-3	TRBV19	CASGGTGNTIYF
TRBJ2-4	TRBV5-8	CAQGFLAKNIQYF
TRBJ2-3	TRBV11-2	CAPQGADTQYF
TRBJ1-5	TRBV5-6	CASSFMTHTGDQPQHF
TRBJ2-7	TRBV24-1	CATSDGGAYEQYF
TRBJ2-5	TRBV5-1	CASSPQTSGRETQYF
TRBJ1-1	TRBV4-2	CASSHPDRPNTEAFF
TRBJ1-1	TRBV29-1	CSVEGLETEAFF
TRBJ2-3	TRBV18	CASSPPISRADTQYF
TRBJ2-3	TRBV5-1	CASSLVFAGSTDTQYF
TRBJ1-5	TRBV19	CASSIWPGTNQPQHF
TRBJ2-4	TRBV2	CASSEVGLNIQYF
TRBJ1-1	TRBV29-1	CSVAKPGHSRAFF
TRBJ1-1	TRBV9	CASSTSPSRNTEAFF
TRBJ1-4	TRBV4-1	CASSQDHLSATNEKLFF
TRBJ2-1	TRBV7-9	CASSPLGTSGDNEQFF
TRBJ2-2	TRBV3-1/TRBV3-2	CASSQVPGYTGELFF
TRBJ2-7	TRBV5-5	CASSLGGVESEQYF
TRBJ1-5	TRBV7-6	CASSSLSGTGGVSSNQPQHF
TRBJ1-1	TRBV19	CASTIRTGDTEAFF
TRBJ2-5	TRBV7-2	CASSLAVKLAGQETQYF
TRBJ2-1	TRBV30	CAWSGVSYNEQFF
TRBJ1-1	TRBV5-1	CASSSGATQNTEAFF
TRBJ2-1	TRBV19	CASSILGSGGVYNEQFF
TRBJ2-1	TRBV11-2	CASSKAGVKNEQFF
TRBJ1-2	TRBV28	CASSLSGEGYTF
TRBJ1-5	TRBV7-8	CASSSWGTGADQPQHF
TRBJ2-1	TRBV18	CASHPGTGFYNEQFF
TRBJ2-5	TRBV19	CASSTWQDQETQYF
TRBJ2-7	TRBV30	CAWSVGGGYEQYF
TRBJ2-1	TRBV6-5	CASSLKKIDNEQFF
TRBJ1-4	TRBV7-2	CASSLVGRRKNEKLFF
TRBJ2-3	TRBV3-1/TRBV3-2	CASSRTTSGPTDTQYF
TRBJ1-4	TRBV6-5	CASSYSTLATNEKLFF
TRBJ1-2	TRBV5-1	CASSSGQGTDGYTF
TRBJ2-7	TRBV2	CASSGLARDEQYF
TRBJ1-2	TRBV29-1	CSVDTGNYGYTF
TRBJ1-2	TRBV3-1/TRBV3-2	CASSQDLAGGTYTF
TRBJ1-1	TRBV2	CASSVGANTEAFF
TRBJ1-2	TRBV28	CASSRFDRDGYTF
TRBJ2-5	TRBV5-1	CASSPVNPETQYF
TRBJ1-5	TRBV7-7	CARTGQGISGQPQHF
TRBJ1-2	TRBV28	CASSILRDGYTF